What follows describes a single TCR beta chain. Its antigen is unknown. Germline V gene lookup returns CDR1 MNHEY and CDR2 SMNVEV (reference sequence). This CDR3 is 18 amino acids long. With 1 base clipped from V and 1 base from J, the junction kept 9 bases outside the gene matches. Each cell subset's genomic DNA was divided evenly among several immunoSEQ plates. Sequencing used immunoSEQ multiplex PCR; TCRdb keeps in-frame clones, though not all of them. Of a few million clones listed, 93% are singletons. The data stem from a study of shared clonotypes between healthy human individuals. Naive CD8 populations comprised CD45RO-negative cells positively selected for CCR7, excluding terminally differentiated effector memory CD45RA+ cells. Points from the study as a whole: In contrast to clonotypes shared by all four donors, non-shared clonotypes had lower generation probabilities. In a few donors, 4.5% to 5.5% of naive CD4 clonotypes appeared in common.

This TCR derives from a man aged 18-30 years in good health. Some clones in this sample may be carry-over from other donors' samples. The chain recombines TRBV27 with TRBJ1-4; 7 bases align to TRBD1. Specimen: naive CD8+ T cells from PBMCs. CDR3 region: CASSLYPPRGVTNEKLFF. CDR3 nucleotide sequence: TGTGCCAGCAGTTTATATCCCCCCAGGGGGGTAACTAATGAAAAACTGTTTTTT.